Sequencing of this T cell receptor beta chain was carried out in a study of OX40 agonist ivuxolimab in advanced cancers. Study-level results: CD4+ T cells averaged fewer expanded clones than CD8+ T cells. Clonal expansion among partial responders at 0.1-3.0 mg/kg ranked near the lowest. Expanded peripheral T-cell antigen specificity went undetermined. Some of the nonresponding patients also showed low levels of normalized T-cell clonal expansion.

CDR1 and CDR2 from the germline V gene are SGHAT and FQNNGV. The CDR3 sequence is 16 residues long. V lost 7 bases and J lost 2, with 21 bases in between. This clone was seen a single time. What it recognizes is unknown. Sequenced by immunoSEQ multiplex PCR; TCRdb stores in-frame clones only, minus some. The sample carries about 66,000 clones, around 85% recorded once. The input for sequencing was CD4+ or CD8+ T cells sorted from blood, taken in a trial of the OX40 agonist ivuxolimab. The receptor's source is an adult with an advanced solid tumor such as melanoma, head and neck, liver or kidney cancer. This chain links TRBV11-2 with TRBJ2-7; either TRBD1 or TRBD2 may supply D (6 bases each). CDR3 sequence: CASTDTGRIGPYEQYF. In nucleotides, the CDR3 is TGTGCCAGCACGGATACAGGGAGGATCGGTCCCTACGAGCAGTACTTC. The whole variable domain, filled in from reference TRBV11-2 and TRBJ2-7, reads EAGVAQSPRYKIIEKRQSVAFWCNPISGHATLYWYQQILGQGPKLLIQFQNNGVVDDSQLPKDRFSAERLKGVDSTLKIQPAKLEDSAVYLCASTDTGRIGPYEQYFGPGTRLTVT.